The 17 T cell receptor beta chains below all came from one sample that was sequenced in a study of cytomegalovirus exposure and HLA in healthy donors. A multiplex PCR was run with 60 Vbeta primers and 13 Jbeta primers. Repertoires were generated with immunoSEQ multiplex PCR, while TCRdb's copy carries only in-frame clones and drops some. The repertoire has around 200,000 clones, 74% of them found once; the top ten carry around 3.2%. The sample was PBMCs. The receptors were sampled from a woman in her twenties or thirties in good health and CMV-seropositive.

CDR3 protein: CSVAGRTTDTQYF. DNA for the CDR3: TGCAGTGTAGCGGGACGGACAACAGATACGCAGTATTTT. V and J are TRBV29-1 and TRBJ2-3; TRBD2 agrees at 8 bases. There are 13 residues in the CDR3. CDR1 is SQVTM, CDR2 ANQGSEA, per germline.

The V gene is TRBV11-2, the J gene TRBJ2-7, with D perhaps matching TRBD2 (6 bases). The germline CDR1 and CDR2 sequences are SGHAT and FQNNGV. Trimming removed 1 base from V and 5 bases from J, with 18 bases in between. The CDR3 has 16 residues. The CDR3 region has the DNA TGTGCCAGCAGCTTAGGGGGCGGGTGGGGGGAGGACGAGCAGTACTTC. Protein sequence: CASSLGGGWGEDEQYF.

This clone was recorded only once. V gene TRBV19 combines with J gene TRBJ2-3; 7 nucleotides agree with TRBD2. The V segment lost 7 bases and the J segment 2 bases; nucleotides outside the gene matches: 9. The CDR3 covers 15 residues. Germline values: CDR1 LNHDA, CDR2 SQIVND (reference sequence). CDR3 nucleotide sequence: TGTGCCAGTACCCCGTGGAGCGGGACCACAGATACGCAGTATTTT. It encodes CASTPWSGTTDTQYF.

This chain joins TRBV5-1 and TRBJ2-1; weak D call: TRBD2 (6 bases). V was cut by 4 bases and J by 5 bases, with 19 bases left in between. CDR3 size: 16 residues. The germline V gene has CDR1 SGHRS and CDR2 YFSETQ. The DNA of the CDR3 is TGCGCCAGCAGCGGAAGGGGAAGCGGGCGAAACAATGAGCAGTTCTTC. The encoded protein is CASSGRGSGRNNEQFF.

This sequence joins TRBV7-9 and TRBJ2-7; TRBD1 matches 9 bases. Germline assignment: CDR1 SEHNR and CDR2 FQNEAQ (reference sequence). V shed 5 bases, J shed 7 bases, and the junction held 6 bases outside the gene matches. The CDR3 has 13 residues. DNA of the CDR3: TGTGCCAGCAGCACACAGGGGGCGAAGGAGCAGTACTTC. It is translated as CASSTQGAKEQYF.

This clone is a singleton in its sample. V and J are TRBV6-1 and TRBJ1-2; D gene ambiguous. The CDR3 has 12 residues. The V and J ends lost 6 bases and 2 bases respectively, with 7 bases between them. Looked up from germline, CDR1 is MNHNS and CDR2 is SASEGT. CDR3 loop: CASRTGNYGYTF. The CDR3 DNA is TGTGCCAGCAGGACGGGGAACTATGGCTACACCTTC.

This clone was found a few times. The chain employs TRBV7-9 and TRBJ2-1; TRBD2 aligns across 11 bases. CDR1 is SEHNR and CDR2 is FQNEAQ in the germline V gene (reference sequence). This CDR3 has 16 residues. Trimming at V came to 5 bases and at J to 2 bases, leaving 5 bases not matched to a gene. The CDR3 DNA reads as TGTGCCAGCAGCGTTAGCGGGAGGGCCACCTACAATGAGCAGTTCTTC. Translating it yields CASSVSGRATYNEQFF.

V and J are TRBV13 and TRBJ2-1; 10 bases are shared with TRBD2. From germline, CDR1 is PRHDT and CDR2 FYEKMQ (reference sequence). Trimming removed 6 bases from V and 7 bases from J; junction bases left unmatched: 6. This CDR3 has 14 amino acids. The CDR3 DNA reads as TGTGCCAGCAGAAAAGCGGGAGGGAAAAATGAGCAGTTCTTC. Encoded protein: CASRKAGGKNEQFF.

The CDR3 region has the DNA TGCGCCAGCAGCCCCTACCCAGGACAGGGGCAGAAAGAGCAGTACTTC. It codes for CASSPYPGQGQKEQYF. V usage is TRBV5-1 and J usage is TRBJ2-7; 9 nucleotides agree with TRBD1. This CDR3 comprises 16 residues. Losses at the gene ends were 4 bases for V and 7 bases for J; bases not matched to a gene: 15. Germline CDR1 and CDR2: SGHRS and YFSETQ.

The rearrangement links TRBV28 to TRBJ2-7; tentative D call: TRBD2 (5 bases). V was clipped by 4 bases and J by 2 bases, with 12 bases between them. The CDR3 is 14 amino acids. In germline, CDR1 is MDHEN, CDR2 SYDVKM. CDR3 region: CASSSSRRTYEQYF. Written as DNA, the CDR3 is TGTGCCAGCAGTTCTAGCCGGAGGACCTACGAGCAGTACTTC.

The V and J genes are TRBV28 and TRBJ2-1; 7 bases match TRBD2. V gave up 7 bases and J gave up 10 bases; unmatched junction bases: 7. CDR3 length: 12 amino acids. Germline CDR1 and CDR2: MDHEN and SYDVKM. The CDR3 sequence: CASTPGGREQFF. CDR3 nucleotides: TGTGCCAGCACTCCGGGAGGCAGAGAGCAGTTCTTC.

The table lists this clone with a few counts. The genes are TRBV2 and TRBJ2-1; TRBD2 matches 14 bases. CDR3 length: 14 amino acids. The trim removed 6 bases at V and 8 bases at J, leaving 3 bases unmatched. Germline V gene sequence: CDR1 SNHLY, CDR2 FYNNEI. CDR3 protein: CASSPGLAGDEQFF. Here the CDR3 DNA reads TGTGCCAGCAGCCCGGGACTAGCGGGAGATGAGCAGTTCTTC.

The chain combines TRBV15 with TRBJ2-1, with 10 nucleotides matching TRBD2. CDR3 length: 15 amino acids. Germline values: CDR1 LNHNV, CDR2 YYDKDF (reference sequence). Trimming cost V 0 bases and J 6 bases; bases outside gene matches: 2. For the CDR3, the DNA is TGTGCCACCAGCAGAGAAGGACTAGCGGCCAATGAGCAGTTCTTC. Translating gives CATSREGLAANEQFF.

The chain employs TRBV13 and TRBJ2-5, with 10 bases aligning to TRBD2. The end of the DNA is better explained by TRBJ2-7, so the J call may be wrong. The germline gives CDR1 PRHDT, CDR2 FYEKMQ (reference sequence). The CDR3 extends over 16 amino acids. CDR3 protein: CASSLSSGRASFEQYF. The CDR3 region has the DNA TGTGCCAGCAGCCTATCAAGCGGGAGGGCCTCGTTCGAGCAGTACTTC.

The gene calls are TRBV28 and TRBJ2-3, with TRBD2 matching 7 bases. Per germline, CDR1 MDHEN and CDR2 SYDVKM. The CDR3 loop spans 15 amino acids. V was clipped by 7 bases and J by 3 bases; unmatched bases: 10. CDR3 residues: CASTPLGGGTDTQYF. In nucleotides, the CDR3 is TGTGCCAGCACCCCGCTTGGGGGGGGGACAGATACGCAGTATTTT. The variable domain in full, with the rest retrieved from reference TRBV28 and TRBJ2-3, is DVKVTQSSRYLVKRTGEKVFLECVQDMDHENMFWYRQDPGLGLRLIYFSYDVKMKEKGDIPEGYSVSREKKERFSLILESASTNQTSMYLCASTPLGGGTDTQYFGPGTRLTVL.

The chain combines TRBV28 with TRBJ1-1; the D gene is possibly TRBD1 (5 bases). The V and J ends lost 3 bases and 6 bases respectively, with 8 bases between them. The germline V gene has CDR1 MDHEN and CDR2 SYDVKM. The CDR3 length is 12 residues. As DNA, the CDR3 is TGTGCCAGCAGTTTCGGGGGGGCTGAAGCTTTCTTT. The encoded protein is CASSFGGAEAFF.

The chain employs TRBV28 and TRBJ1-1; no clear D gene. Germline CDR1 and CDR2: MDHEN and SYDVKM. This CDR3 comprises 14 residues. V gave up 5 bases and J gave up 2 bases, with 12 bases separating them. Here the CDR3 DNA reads TGTGCCAGCAGTGCCCCCCGGGGTAACACTGAAGCTTTCTTT. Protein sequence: CASSAPRGNTEAFF.